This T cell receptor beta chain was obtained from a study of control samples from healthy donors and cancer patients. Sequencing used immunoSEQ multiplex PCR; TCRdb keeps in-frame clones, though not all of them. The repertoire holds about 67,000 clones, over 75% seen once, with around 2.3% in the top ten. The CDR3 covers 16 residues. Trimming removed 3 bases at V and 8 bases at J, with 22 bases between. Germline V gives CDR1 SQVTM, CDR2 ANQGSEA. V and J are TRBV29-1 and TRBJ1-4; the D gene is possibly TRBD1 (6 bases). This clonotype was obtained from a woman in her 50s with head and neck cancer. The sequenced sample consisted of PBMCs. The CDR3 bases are TGCAGCGTTGAGGTAGGCGCGTCCGGGGGCAACGAAAAACTGTTTTTT. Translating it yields CSVEVGASGGNEKLFF.